This T cell receptor (beta chain) appears in the sequencing data of a study of blood T cell repertoires in COVID-19. At the level of the study: Both acute and convalescent COVID-19 samples were obtained from the United States, Italy and Spain. T cells, B-cell-depleted T cells, or PBMCs provided the cDNA or gDNA that served as material.

The CDR3 has 12 amino acids. J was trimmed by 6 bases and V by 5 bases; bases with no gene match: 0. From germline, CDR1 is SGHTA and CDR2 FQGNSA. Per the authors' pipeline: Researchers report that nucleated cell counts were estimated from reference gene primer amplification. The data were produced by immunoSEQ multiplex PCR, yet TCRdb's version contains in-frame clones alone and is incomplete. The V and J calls and clone size come from that table; D and trimming were worked out from the DNA. The table shows approximately 260,000 clones, with around 90% occurring only once. The sequencing input was peripheral blood. The TCR sequence derives from a man between 60 and 70 years old who had recovered from COVID-19. This sequence joins TRBV7-2 and TRBJ2-7, with 11 positions matching TRBD1. This chain's CDR3 is CASSGTGGEQYF. CDR3 in DNA: TGTGCCAGCAGCGGGACAGGGGGCGAGCAGTACTTC.